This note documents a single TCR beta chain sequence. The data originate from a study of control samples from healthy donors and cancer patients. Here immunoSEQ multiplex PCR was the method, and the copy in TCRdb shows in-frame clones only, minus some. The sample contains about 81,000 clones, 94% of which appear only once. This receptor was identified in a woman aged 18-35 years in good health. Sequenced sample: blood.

CDR3 loop: CASSLRHSLAYNEQFF. The CDR3 DNA follows: TGTGCCAGCAGTTTACGTCACAGCTTGGCCTACAATGAGCAGTTCTTC. The chain employs TRBV28 and TRBJ2-1, with D hard to call. The germline gives CDR1 MDHEN, CDR2 SYDVKM. Trimming stripped 2 bases from V and 2 bases from J, with 13 bases between. CDR3 size: 16 residues.